A selection of T cell receptor beta chains follows, all from one sample in a study of T cell changes during pregnancy in multiple sclerosis. Data came from immunoSEQ multiplex PCR; TCRdb stores just in-frame clones and leaves some out. The sample has around 62,000 clones, about nine tenths seen once; the top ten hold around 1.4%. Here the sequenced sample was peripheral blood, taken in the third trimester of pregnancy. The source is a female donor with multiple sclerosis, enrolled in a pregnancy study. Each CDR3 is given with its conserved first and last residue.

CDR3 protein | J gene | V gene | CDR3 length
CASSLEGAYGYTF | TRBJ1-2 | TRBV7-9 | 13
CASSVDGATPERQYF | TRBJ2-7 | TRBV9 | 15
CASSQGIRGTGIPNTEAFF | TRBJ1-1 | TRBV4-3 | 19
CASSPPSEGSREQYF | TRBJ2-7 | TRBV18 | 15
CASSWGDREVGYTF | TRBJ1-2 | TRBV7-9 | 14
CASSLIGEDTEAFF | TRBJ1-1 | TRBV5-1 | 14
CASSLTSGEYNEQFF | TRBJ2-1 | TRBV5-1 | 15
CASSIGQGVENEQFF | TRBJ2-1 | TRBV19 | 15
CAIGPAGVTDTQYF | TRBJ2-3 | TRBV10-3 | 14
CASSPNIRTSGRFRDEQFF | TRBJ2-1 | TRBV5-4 | 19
CASRFGSYTTEAFF | TRBJ1-1 | TRBV27 | 14
CASSLSGSGGDTQYF | TRBJ2-3 | TRBV7-2 | 15
CASSTYSYNEQFF | TRBJ2-1 | TRBV11-2 | 13
CASSRDRGDYGYTF | TRBJ1-2 | TRBV7-9 | 14